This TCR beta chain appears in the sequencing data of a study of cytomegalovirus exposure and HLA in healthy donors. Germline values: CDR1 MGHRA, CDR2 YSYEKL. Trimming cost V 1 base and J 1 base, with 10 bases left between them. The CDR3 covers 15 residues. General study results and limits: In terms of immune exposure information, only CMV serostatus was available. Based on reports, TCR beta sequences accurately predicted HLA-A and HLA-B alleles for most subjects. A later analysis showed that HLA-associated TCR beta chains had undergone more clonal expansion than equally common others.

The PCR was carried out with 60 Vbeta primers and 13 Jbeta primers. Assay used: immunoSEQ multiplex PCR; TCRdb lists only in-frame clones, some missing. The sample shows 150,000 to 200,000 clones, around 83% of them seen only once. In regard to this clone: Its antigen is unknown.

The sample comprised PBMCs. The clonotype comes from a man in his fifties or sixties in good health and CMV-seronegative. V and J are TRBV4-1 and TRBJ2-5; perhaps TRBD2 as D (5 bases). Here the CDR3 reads CASSQGGPVQETQYF. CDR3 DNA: TGCGCCAGCAGCCAAGGCGGGCCAGTCCAAGAGACCCAGTACTTC.